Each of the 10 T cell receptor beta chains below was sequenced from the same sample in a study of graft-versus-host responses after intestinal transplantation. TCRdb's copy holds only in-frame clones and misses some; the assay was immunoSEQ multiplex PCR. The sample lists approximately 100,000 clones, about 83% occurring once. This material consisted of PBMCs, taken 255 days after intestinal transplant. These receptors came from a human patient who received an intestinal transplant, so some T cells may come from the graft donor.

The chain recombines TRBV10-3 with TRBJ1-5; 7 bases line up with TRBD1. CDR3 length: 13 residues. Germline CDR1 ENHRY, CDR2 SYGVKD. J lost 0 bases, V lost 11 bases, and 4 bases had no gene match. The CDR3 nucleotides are TGTGCCGCTCGGACAGGTAGCAATCAGCCCCAGCATTTT. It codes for CAARTGSNQPQHF.

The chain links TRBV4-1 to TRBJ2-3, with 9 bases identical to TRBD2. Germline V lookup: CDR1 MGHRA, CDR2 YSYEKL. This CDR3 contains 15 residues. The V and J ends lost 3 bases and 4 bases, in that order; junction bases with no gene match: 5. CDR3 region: CASSHGAGGSDTQYF. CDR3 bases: TGCGCCAGCAGCCACGGAGCGGGGGGTTCAGATACGCAGTATTTT.

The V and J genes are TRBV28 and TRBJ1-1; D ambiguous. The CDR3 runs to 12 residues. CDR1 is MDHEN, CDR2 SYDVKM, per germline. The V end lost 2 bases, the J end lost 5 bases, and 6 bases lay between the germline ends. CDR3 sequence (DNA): TGTGCCAGCAGTTTAGACGTTACTGAAGCTTTCTTT. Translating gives CASSLDVTEAFF.

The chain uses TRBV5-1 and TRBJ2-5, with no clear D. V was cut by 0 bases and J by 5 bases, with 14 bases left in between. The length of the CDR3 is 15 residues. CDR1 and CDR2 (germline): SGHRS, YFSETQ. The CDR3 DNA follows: TGCGCCAGCAGCTTGGCGGGTTCAGGTTCGGAGACCCAGTACTTC. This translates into CASSLAGSGSETQYF.

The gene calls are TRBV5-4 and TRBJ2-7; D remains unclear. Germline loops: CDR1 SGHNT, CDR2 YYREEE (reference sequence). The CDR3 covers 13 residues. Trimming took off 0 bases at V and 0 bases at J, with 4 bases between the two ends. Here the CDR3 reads CASSLGSSYEQYV. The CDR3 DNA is TGTGCCAGCAGCTTGGGGAGCTCCTACGAGCAGTACGTC.

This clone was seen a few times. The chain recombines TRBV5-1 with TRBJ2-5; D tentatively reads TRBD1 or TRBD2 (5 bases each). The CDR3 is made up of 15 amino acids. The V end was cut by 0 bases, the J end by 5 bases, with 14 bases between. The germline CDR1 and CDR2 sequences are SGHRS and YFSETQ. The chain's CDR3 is CASSLAVGGGETQYF. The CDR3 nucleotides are TGCGCCAGCAGCTTGGCCGTGGGTGGGGGTGAGACCCAGTACTTC.

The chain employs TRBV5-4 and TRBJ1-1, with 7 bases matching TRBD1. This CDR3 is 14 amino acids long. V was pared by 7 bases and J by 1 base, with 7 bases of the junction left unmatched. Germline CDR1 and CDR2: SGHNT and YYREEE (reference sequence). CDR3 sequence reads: CASGQAGGNTEAFF. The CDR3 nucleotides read TGTGCCAGCGGTCAGGCAGGGGGGAACACTGAAGCTTTCTTT.

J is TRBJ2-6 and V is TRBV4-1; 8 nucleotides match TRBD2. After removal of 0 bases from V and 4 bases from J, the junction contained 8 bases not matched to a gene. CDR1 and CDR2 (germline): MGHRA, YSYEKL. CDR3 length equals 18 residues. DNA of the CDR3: TGCGCCAGCAGCCAAGATCGGGACGGGAGGGCCGGGGCCAACGTCCTGACTTTC. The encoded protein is CASSQDRDGRAGANVLTF.

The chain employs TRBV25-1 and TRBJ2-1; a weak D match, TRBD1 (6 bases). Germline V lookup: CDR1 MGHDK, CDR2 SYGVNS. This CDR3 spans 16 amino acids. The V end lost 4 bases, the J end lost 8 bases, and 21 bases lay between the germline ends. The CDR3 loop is CASSALQGGKVDEQFF. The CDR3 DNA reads TGTGCCAGCAGTGCGCTACAGGGTGGGAAAGTCGATGAGCAGTTCTTC. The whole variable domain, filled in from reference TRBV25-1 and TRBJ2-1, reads EADIYQTPRYLVIGTGKKITLECSQTMGHDKMYWYQQDPGMELHLIHYSYGVNSTEKGDLSSESTVSRIRTEHFPLTLESARPSHTSQYLCASSALQGGKVDEQFFGPGTRLTVL.

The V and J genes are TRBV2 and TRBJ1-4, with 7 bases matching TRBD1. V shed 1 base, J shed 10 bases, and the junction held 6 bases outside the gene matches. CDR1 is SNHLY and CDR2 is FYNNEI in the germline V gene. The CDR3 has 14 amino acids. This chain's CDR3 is CASSEDRGEGKLFF. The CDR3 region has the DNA TGTGCCAGCAGTGAAGACAGGGGAGAAGGAAAACTGTTTTTT.